The 21 T cell receptor beta chains below were found in one sample sequenced in a study of tumor and adjacent non-tumor tissue in lung cancer. This sample's RNA came from whole unsorted tissue. Three rounds of nested PCR, following a modified ARM-PCR protocol, produced the TCRbeta library. In TCRdb, the multiplex PCR reads were re-called with MiXCR into one record per CDR3 protein. The top ten hold about 22% of the sample, which has over 85,000 distinct CDR3 sequences, about 87% seen once. Sequencing was carried out using lung tumor tissue. These receptors came from a man in his 70s with non-small cell lung cancer.

This clonotype was found once. One end of the junction does not line up with germline, which may come from a read error. The gene calls are TRBV28 and TRBJ2-3; the match to TRBD2 covers 8 bases. The length of the CDR3 is 16 residues. Germline V gene sequence: CDR1 MDHEN, CDR2 SYDVKM. The CDR3 nucleotides are TGTGTCAGCAGTCTCTCCAGCGGGAGAGGAATAGATACGCAGTATTTT. Protein: CVSSLSSGRGIDTQYF.

A remark on this clonotype: Likely a read error: the CDR3 ends without its conserved phenylalanine or tryptophan. The J gene is TRBJ1-1, the V gene TRBV6-5; weak D call: TRBD1 (5 bases). V lost 7 bases to trimming and J lost 4 bases, with 16 bases between them. The length of the CDR3 is 14 residues. Germline V gene sequence: CDR1 MNHEY, CDR2 SVGAGI. CDR3 bases: TGTGCCAGCAATACAGGAGACTTGGGCACTGAAGCTTTCTAT. This sequence encodes CASNTGDLGTEAFY.

As to this clonotype: The junction differs from germline at one of its ends, possibly a read error. The chain recombines TRBV14 with TRBJ2-5, with 10 bases that match TRBD2. CDR1 SGHDN and CDR2 FVKESK come from the germline V gene. There are 15 residues in the CDR3. As DNA, the CDR3 is TGTACCAGCAGACAGCTACTAGCGGGAATAGAGACCCAGTACTTC. This translates into CTSRQLLAGIETQYF.

There are many counts of this clonotype. V usage is TRBV20-1 and J usage is TRBJ2-3; 11 bases are shared with TRBD2. This CDR3 spans 16 amino acids. Germline CDR1 reads DFQATT; CDR2 reads SNEGSKA (reference sequence). With V trimmed by 2 bases and J by 0 bases, 4 bases remained unmatched. This chain's CDR3 is CSARTSGGPSTDTQYF. CDR3 nucleotide sequence: TGCAGTGCTAGAACTAGCGGGGGCCCTAGCACAGATACGCAGTATTTT.

Remarks on this clonotype: One base away lies a much larger clone, so this may be a sequencing read error. V usage is TRBV21-1 and J usage is TRBJ2-5. TRBV21-1 is described as a pseudogene. This CDR3 is built from 12 residues. The CDR3 region is CASGKDMGTQYF. CDR3 coding DNA: TGTGCCAGCGGCAAAGATATGGGGACCCAGTACTTC.

With regard to this clonotype: One junction end disagrees with the germline gene, perhaps due to a read error. This chain links TRBV5-5 with TRBJ1-1; D not resolved. This CDR3 comprises 13 residues. CDR1 SGHKS and CDR2 YYEKEE come from the germline V gene (reference sequence). The CDR3 protein is CARSLDLNTEAFF. The CDR3 DNA sequence: TGTGCCAGAAGCTTGGACCTTAACACTGAGGCTTTCTTT.

This clonotype was seen many times. J is TRBJ1-1 and V is TRBV5-8, with 10 nucleotides matching TRBD1. The CDR3 has 14 amino acids. CDR1 and CDR2 from the germline V gene are SGHTS and YDEGEE. V gave up 4 bases and J gave up 1 base; unmatched junction bases: 1. CDR3 loop: CASSRQGANTEAFF. CDR3 coding DNA: TGTGCCAGCAGCAGACAGGGGGCGAACACTGAAGCTTTCTTT.

The chain combines TRBV29-1 with TRBJ2-7, with D perhaps being TRBD1 or TRBD2 (5 bases each). Germline lookup yields CDR1 SQVTM and CDR2 ANQGSEA. The CDR3 sequence is 12 residues long. The CDR3: CNGDLGPYEQYF. DNA of the CDR3: TGCAACGGGGACCTCGGGCCCTACGAGCAGTACTTC.

As for this clonotype: Germline is not matched at one junction end, which may reflect a read error. V is TRBV5-1 and J is TRBJ1-1, with D unresolved. In germline, CDR1 is SGHRS, CDR2 YFSETQ. The CDR3 loop spans 16 amino acids. In DNA, the CDR3 is TGCGCCAGCAGCTTGGGACCTCTGGAAATGAACACAGAAGCTTTCTTT. It translates to CASSLGPLEMNTEAFF.

Points on this clonotype: The junction and the germline gene differ at one end; a read error may be behind it. The chain has TRBV29-1 and TRBJ2-7; maybe TRBD1 (6 bases). This CDR3 has 11 residues. Germline values: CDR1 SQVTM, CDR2 ANQGSEA. The CDR3 loop reads CSASTRGMIFF. CDR3 coding DNA: TGCAGCGCTAGTACTAGGGGGATGATTTTTTTC.

This chain uses TRBV29-1 with TRBJ1-1, with 7 positions matching TRBD1. CDR1 is SQVTM, CDR2 ANQGSEA, per germline. The length of the CDR3 is 14 residues. CDR3 DNA sequence: TGCAGTGTCTTCGGACAGGCAACTATAACTGAAGCTTTCTTT. Translating gives CSVFGQATITEAFF.

Comment on this clonotype: One end of the junction does not line up with germline, which may come from a read error. The J gene is TRBJ2-7, the V gene TRBV6-1; no reliable D call. The CDR3 runs 14 residues. Germline-derived CDR1 and CDR2 are MNHNS and SASEGT. CDR3 in DNA: TGTACCAGTAGTGACCCGACGCTTACTTACGAGCAGTACTTC. It yields the protein CTSSDPTLTYEQYF.

This clonotype was seen just once. The junction does not match germline at one end; this may be a read error. The V gene is TRBV5-6, the J gene TRBJ1-4; no firm D call. The CDR3 runs to 15 residues. The germline gives CDR1 SGHDT, CDR2 YYEEEE. CDR3 in amino acids: CVSSLRGRTNGKLFF. In DNA form, the CDR3 reads TGTGTCAGCAGCTTGAGAGGGAGAACTAATGGAAAACTGTTTTTT.

DNA for the CDR3: TGTGCCAGCAGCTTAGTAGTAGCTCTTGATCAGTACTTC. Protein sequence: CASSLVVALDQYF. The chain joins TRBV11-2 to TRBJ2-7; D unclear. The V gene lost 1 base and the J gene lost 10 bases, with 14 bases spanning the gap. Germline V gene lookup returns CDR1 SGHAT and CDR2 FQNNGV. The CDR3 has 13 amino acids.

About this clonotype itself: A much bigger clone sits one base away, suggesting this may be a read error. The chain has TRBV20-1 and TRBJ2-1; 12 nucleotides line up with TRBD2. CDR3 length equals 12 residues. Germline values: CDR1 DFQATT, CDR2 SNEGSKA (reference sequence). The CDR3 sequence: CNAELAGGPQFF. The DNA for the CDR3 is TGCAATGCTGAGCTAGCGGGGGGGCCGCAGTTCTTC.

The rearrangement uses TRBV7-2 and TRBJ2-5; D is possibly TRBD1 or TRBD2 (5 bases each). This CDR3 spans 17 amino acids. Germline V CDR1 and CDR2: SGHTA, FQGNSA. V lost 6 bases, J lost 3 bases, and 23 bases lay in between. The CDR3 DNA follows: TGTGCCAGCAGTTTAATGGTTTCCGGGACCAGAAAAGAGACCCAGTACTTC. Translation gives CASSLMVSGTRKETQYF. The full variable domain, completed using reference TRBV7-2 and TRBJ2-5, is GAGVSQSPSNKVTEKGKDVELRCDPISGHTALYWYRQSLGQGLEFLIYFQGNSAPDKSGLPSDRFSAERTGGSVSTLTIQRTQQEDSAVYLCASSLMVSGTRKETQYFGPGTRLLVL.

The genes are TRBV4-1 and TRBJ2-7; D possibly corresponds to TRBD2 (7 bases). The V end was cut by 4 bases, the J end by 7 bases, with 23 bases between. There are 16 residues in the CDR3. Germline CDR1 MGHRA, CDR2 YSYEKL. CDR3: CASSRTPAGEGEEQYF. The DNA of the CDR3 is TGCGCCAGCAGCCGGACACCGGCGGGAGAGGGGGAAGAGCAGTACTTC.

Concerning this clonotype itself: This may be a read error: a much more frequent sequence differs by one nucleotide. The chain recombines TRBV28 with TRBJ1-1, with D unclear. Trimming cost V 8 bases and J 4 bases, with 11 bases left between them. CDR1 is MDHEN and CDR2 is SYDVKM in the germline V gene. This CDR3 has 12 amino acids. The DNA for the CDR3 is TGTGCCAGCGATTCGGAGGCCACTGAAGCTTTCTTT. Amino acids: CASDSEATEAFF.

The chain is built from TRBV28 and TRBJ2-5, with D unresolved. The CDR3 runs 16 residues. Germline loops: CDR1 MDHEN, CDR2 SYDVKM. Trimming stripped 3 bases from V and 3 bases from J, with 17 bases between. The DNA for the CDR3 is TGTGCCAGCAGTTTTAATGTGTACCGTGTCGAAGAGACCCAGTACTTC. Amino acids: CASSFNVYRVEETQYF.

To note about this clonotype: Possible read error: a much larger clone is one base away. Because it lacks the conserved phenylalanine or tryptophan at the end, this CDR3 is likely a read error. The rearrangement uses TRBV20-1 and TRBJ2-7; the D is unclear. This CDR3 comprises 11 residues. The germline V gene encodes CDR1 DFQATT and CDR2 SNEGSKA (reference sequence). CDR3 DNA: TGCAGTGCAAGAGGTGGATACGAGCAGTACTCC. Translation gives CSARGGYEQYS.

The table lists this clonotype with a count of one. At one end, the junction sequence differs from germline, possibly due to a read error. The DNA for the CDR3 is TGCAGTGCTAGAATGGAAAGTCAGGCCCAGCATTTT. Protein: CSARMESQAQHF. The V and J genes are TRBV20-1 and TRBJ1-5; D gene unclear. Germline CDR1 reads DFQATT; CDR2 reads SNEGSKA (reference sequence). This CDR3 is built from 12 residues.